These 27 T cell receptor beta chains came from one sample sequenced in a study of regulatory T cells. The primer mix had 52 TRBV and 13 TRBJ primers. Only in-frame clones appear in the TCRdb table, and some are missing; sequencing was by immunoSEQ multiplex PCR. The sample holds about 30,000 clones, about 90% seen once. These TCRs' antigens remain unknown. Study-level findings and limits: In CD3G-deficient patients, conventional CD4+ T cells were enriched for hydrophobic CDR3 residues at positions 6 and 7.

The specimen sequenced was conventional CD4+ T cells sorted from blood. The receptors shown here come from a person between 18 and 35 years old with CD3G deficiency.

The rearrangement joins TRBV5-1 to TRBJ1-5; D not certain. Looked up from germline, CDR1 is SGHRS and CDR2 is YFSETQ. With 5 bases removed from V and 0 bases from J, the gap between germline ends came to 9 bases. The CDR3 contains 14 residues. This CDR3 is CASRESYSNQPQHF. The CDR3 DNA reads as TGCGCCAGCAGAGAGTCATATAGCAATCAGCCCCAGCATTTT.

The DNA of the CDR3 is TGTGCCAGCAGCCGCATCGGGACTGAGCAGTTCTTC. This gives the protein CASSRIGTEQFF. V is TRBV7-9 and J is TRBJ2-1; TRBD1 or TRBD2 may be the D gene (5 bases each). This CDR3 contains 12 residues. CDR1 is SEHNR and CDR2 is FQNEAQ in the germline V gene (reference sequence). The V gene lost 5 bases and the J gene lost 9 bases, with 11 bases spanning the gap.

The chain is built from TRBV7-9 and TRBJ2-1, with 13 nucleotides matching TRBD2. The CDR3 covers 16 residues. Per germline, CDR1 SEHNR and CDR2 FQNEAQ (reference sequence). V gave up 5 bases and J gave up 8 bases; unmatched junction bases: 9. CDR3 protein: CASSLRLAGGVDEQFF. DNA for the CDR3: TGTGCCAGCAGCCTGCGACTAGCGGGAGGTGTGGATGAGCAGTTCTTC. The variable domain in full, completed from reference TRBV7-9 and TRBJ2-1, reads DTGVSQNPRHKITKRGQNVTFRCDPISEHNRLYWYRQTLGQGPEFLTYFQNEAQLEKSRLLSDRFSAERPKGSFSTLEIQRTEQGDSAMYLCASSLRLAGGVDEQFFGPGTRLTVL.

The chain recombines TRBV28 with TRBJ2-7; D uncertain. Trimming took 4 bases from V and 3 from J, leaving 16 bases between them. The germline gives CDR1 MDHEN, CDR2 SYDVKM. The CDR3 contains 15 residues. This CDR3 reads CASSSPTGRLYEQYF. The CDR3 nucleotides are TGTGCCAGCAGTTCACCCACGGGTAGACTCTACGAGCAGTACTTC.

The V gene is TRBV28, the J gene TRBJ1-4; TRBD1 might be the D (5 bases). Per the germline V gene, CDR1 is MDHEN and CDR2 is SYDVKM. CDR3 length equals 15 residues. Trimming took 5 bases from V and 4 from J, leaving 14 bases between them. CDR3 protein: CASSGHGLNNEKLFF. In nucleotides, the CDR3 is TGTGCCAGCAGTGGACACGGGCTCAATAATGAAAAACTGTTTTTT.

The chain employs TRBV10-3 and TRBJ1-5; 9 bases align to TRBD1. The CDR3 spans 13 residues. V lost 6 bases to trimming and J lost 7 bases; unmatched junction nucleotides: 4. Germline values: CDR1 ENHRY, CDR2 SYGVKD. CDR3: CAIRQGAGQPQHF. CDR3 bases: TGTGCCATCAGACAGGGGGCAGGGCAGCCCCAGCATTTT.

The V call is TRBV5-1, the J call TRBJ2-1; 7 nucleotides match TRBD1. The germline V gene encodes CDR1 SGHRS and CDR2 YFSETQ. This CDR3 spans 14 amino acids. V lost 3 bases and J lost 8; bases outside the gene matches: 8. The CDR3 bases are TGCGCCAGCAGCTACCCCGACAGGGCTGATGAGCAGTTCTTC. The encoded protein is CASSYPDRADEQFF.

This clone was seen a handful of times. The V call is TRBV6-1, the J call TRBJ1-2; D remains ambiguous. The CDR3 length is 14 residues. In germline, CDR1 is MNHNS, CDR2 SASEGT. V was cut by 0 bases and J by 4 bases, with 9 bases left in between. CDR3 protein: CASSEARGSYGYTF. The DNA for the CDR3 is TGTGCCAGCAGTGAAGCGCGGGGATCCTATGGCTACACCTTC.

V gene TRBV10-3 combines with J gene TRBJ2-3; D remains ambiguous. The CDR3 runs to 11 residues. Trimming took 10 bases from V and 0 from J, leaving 5 bases between them. Germline CDR1 is ENHRY and CDR2 is SYGVKD. CDR3 DNA: TGTGCCACCGCTAGCACAGATACGCAGTATTTT. It is translated as CATASTDTQYF.

This chain uses TRBV5-6 with TRBJ2-7; the match to TRBD2 covers 9 bases. The length of the CDR3 is 16 residues. V shed 0 bases and J 1 base; nucleotides not matched to a gene: 5. In germline, CDR1 is SGHDT, CDR2 YYEEEE. CDR3 nucleotides: TGTGCCAGCAGCTTGGGGCTAGCGGGAAAATCCTACGAGCAGTACGTC. Translating it yields CASSLGLAGKSYEQYV.

The chain couples TRBV30 to TRBJ2-2; a weak D match, TRBD1 (5 bases). This CDR3 is built from 12 residues. Germline CDR1 is GTSNPN and CDR2 is SVGIG (reference sequence). V lost 3 bases and J 5 bases, leaving 7 bases between the germline ends. The CDR3 DNA is TGTGCCTGGAGCAGGGAAACCGGGGAGCTGTTTTTT. It specifies CAWSRETGELFF.

This rearrangement joins TRBV27 to TRBJ1-1; TRBD1 matches at 11 bases. Germline CDR1 MNHEY, CDR2 SMNVEV (reference sequence). The junction had 8 bases not matched to a gene; V was cut back by 6 bases and J by 5 bases. The CDR3 spans 15 residues. The CDR3 loop is CASRPLGQGGTEAFF. The CDR3 DNA is TGTGCCAGCAGACCCTTGGGACAGGGGGGAACTGAAGCTTTCTTT.

The rearrangement joins TRBV6-1 to TRBJ2-7, with 10 positions matching TRBD1. Germline V CDR1 and CDR2: MNHNS, SASEGT. CDR3 size: 15 residues. The J segment lost 2 bases and the V segment lost 8 bases, leaving 9 bases of the junction unmatched. CDR3 bases: TGTGCCAGCGGGGTCACAGGACAGGGGGCCTACGAGCAGTACTTC. It specifies CASGVTGQGAYEQYF.

The chain uses TRBV5-1 and TRBJ2-6, with TRBD1 matching over 10 bases. The V gene end was trimmed by 0 bases and the J gene end by 4 bases; junction bases not matched to a gene: 4. This CDR3 is 17 amino acids long. Germline V gene sequence: CDR1 SGHRS, CDR2 YFSETQ. CDR3 sequence: CASSLAGTGVGANVLTF. The CDR3 DNA is TGCGCCAGCAGCTTGGCCGGGACAGGGGTAGGGGCCAACGTCCTGACTTTC.

The J gene is TRBJ2-7, the V gene TRBV5-4, with 9 bases lining up with TRBD1. From germline, CDR1 is SGHNT and CDR2 YYREEE (reference sequence). Trimming at V came to 4 bases and at J to 1 base, leaving 15 bases not matched to a gene. CDR3 length: 18 amino acids. DNA for the CDR3: TGTGCCAGCAGCCTAACTCCGGGACAGGGTCTCTTTTCCTACGAGCAGTACTTC. Protein product: CASSLTPGQGLFSYEQYF.

The chain uses TRBV12-1 and TRBJ2-1; TRBD2 is the table's D call, not checked against the DNA. TRBV12-1 represents a pseudogene. The CDR3 is 21 residues long. CDR3 loop: CASSPYPSPGSGRAGYNEQFF. The CDR3 DNA follows: TGTGCCAGCAGCCCTTACCCCTCTCCCGGTAGCGGGAGAGCCGGCTACAATGAGCAGTTCTTC.

The chain couples TRBV6-6 to TRBJ2-1, with 13 bases that match TRBD2. The CDR3 is made up of 14 amino acids. Germline CDR1 reads MNHNY; CDR2 reads SVGAGI (reference sequence). Trimming cost V 6 bases and J 6 bases; bases outside gene matches: 2. The chain's CDR3 is CASSRLAGGNEQFF. DNA for the CDR3: TGTGCCAGCAGCCGACTAGCGGGAGGCAATGAGCAGTTCTTC.

This clone was observed a single time. V gene TRBV2 combines with J gene TRBJ1-6; TRBD1 might be the D (5 bases). The germline CDR1 and CDR2 sequences are SNHLY and FYNNEI. The CDR3 spans 15 residues. V lost 6 bases, J lost 11 bases, and 20 bases lay in between. CDR3 DNA sequence: TGTGCCAGCAGAACCGGCGGGGGACGATTGACACCCCTCCACTTT. Protein: CASRTGGGRLTPLHF.

The V and J genes are TRBV18 and TRBJ1-1, with D possibly matching TRBD1 (5 bases). This CDR3 is built from 13 residues. V was cut by 4 bases and J by 1 base, with 7 bases left in between. CDR1 is KGHSH, CDR2 LQKENI, per germline. The DNA for the CDR3 is TGTGCCAGCTCACAGGGGACGAACACTGAAGCTTTCTTT. Amino acid sequence: CASSQGTNTEAFF.

This chain links TRBV28 with TRBJ2-3; 9 nucleotides align to TRBD2. The CDR3 contains 14 residues. Germline CDR1 is MDHEN and CDR2 is SYDVKM. The V and J ends lost 6 bases and 3 bases, in that order; junction bases with no gene match: 4. CDR3 sequence: CASSRLAGTDTQYF. The CDR3 DNA is TGTGCCAGCAGCCGTCTAGCGGGGACAGATACGCAGTATTTT. The full variable domain, in which reference TRBV28 and TRBJ2-3 provide the parts outside the CDR3, is DVKVTQSSRYLVKRTGEKVFLECVQDMDHENMFWYRQDPGLGLRLIYFSYDVKMKEKGDIPEGYSVSREKKERFSLILESASTNQTSMYLCASSRLAGTDTQYFGPGTRLTVL.

The chain uses TRBV5-1 and TRBJ2-1; 7 nucleotides match TRBD1. The junction had 7 bases not matched to a gene; V was cut back by 4 bases and J by 9 bases. Germline V gene sequence: CDR1 SGHRS, CDR2 YFSETQ. The length of the CDR3 is 13 residues. CDR3 loop: CASSQDRATEQFF. As DNA, the CDR3 is TGCGCCAGCAGCCAAGACAGGGCTACTGAGCAGTTCTTC.

The V gene is TRBV28, the J gene TRBJ1-5; 10 bases map to TRBD1. Trimming at V came to 4 bases and at J to 7 bases, leaving 4 bases not matched to a gene. The germline gives CDR1 MDHEN, CDR2 SYDVKM. This CDR3 region has 14 residues. This CDR3 reads CASSWDRGLQPQHF. DNA for the CDR3: TGTGCCAGCAGTTGGGACAGGGGTTTACAGCCCCAGCATTTT.

The rearrangement uses TRBV5-1 and TRBJ1-1, with D uncertain. CDR1 and CDR2 from the germline V gene are SGHRS and YFSETQ. The CDR3 length is 15 residues. Trimming stripped 3 bases from V and 1 base from J, with 13 bases between. CDR3 loop: CASSSSPRQNTEAFF. The CDR3 DNA follows: TGCGCCAGCAGCTCCTCACCGAGACAGAACACTGAAGCTTTCTTT.

V is TRBV10-3 and J is TRBJ2-7; 9 positions match TRBD2. The V segment lost 4 bases and the J segment 3 bases; nucleotides outside the gene matches: 13. Germline CDR1 and CDR2: ENHRY and SYGVKD. The CDR3 loop spans 17 amino acids. In nucleotides, the CDR3 is TGTGCCATCAGTGTTATCGGGCTTACAGCGGGAGGCTACGAGCAGTACTTC. Translated, it gives CAISVIGLTAGGYEQYF.

The V and J genes are TRBV11-2 and TRBJ2-5; D tentatively reads TRBD1 or TRBD2 (6 bases each). Germline loops: CDR1 SGHAT, CDR2 FQNNGV. V lost 4 bases to trimming and J lost 6 bases, with 21 bases between them. The CDR3 length is 16 residues. DNA for the CDR3: TGTGCCAGCAGCTCGCCCCGGGACACGGGGAGGAAGACCCAGTACTTC. Protein sequence: CASSSPRDTGRKTQYF.

The chain is built from TRBV6-5 and TRBJ2-5; 7 bases are shared with TRBD1. Germline assignment: CDR1 MNHEY and CDR2 SVGAGI. CDR3 size: 13 residues. Trimming at V came to 7 bases and at J to 11 bases, leaving 13 bases not matched to a gene. The CDR3 here is CASTGTVPKEQYF. CDR3 DNA: TGTGCCAGCACCGGGACAGTACCTAAGGAGCAGTACTTC.

The chain carries TRBV6-1 and TRBJ2-7; TRBD2 matches at 8 bases. The CDR3 is 14 residues long. The V and J ends lost 6 bases and 11 bases, in that order; junction bases with no gene match: 15. Per germline, CDR1 MNHNS and CDR2 SASEGT. As DNA, the CDR3 is TGTGCCAGCAGGTCGGTGGTAGCGGGACGGAGTGAGTACTTC. This sequence encodes CASRSVVAGRSEYF.